The next 14 T cell receptor beta chains were all read from a single sample in a study of Ad26.COV2.S vaccination and SARS-CoV-2 variants (dated by TCRdb to about 2021). The treatment or condition label for this specimen denotes: roughly 18 received Ad26.COV2.S at low or high dose, single or two shots; five or six received placebo; per-sample allocation not given. Repertoires of vaccine and placebo recipients were sequenced from samples taken on day 63 after the first injection. The library was generated by the immunoSEQ multiplex PCR assay. Imported from immuneACCESS, the table was reduced by TCRdb to in-frame sequences with V and J called. These copies leave out some clones; in studies compared against another copy, an unresolved V gene accounts for under half, and the cause of the remainder is not known. The sample table records around 240,000 clones; around 87% of these occur just once. The ten largest account for approximately 12% of the sample.

This material consisted of peripheral blood, taken in a trial of Ad26.COV2.S vaccine versus placebo. These receptors all come from a person between 18 and 65 years old who received the Ad26.COV2.S COVID-19 vaccine or a placebo.

The chain carries TRBV28 and TRBJ2-5; D possibly matches TRBD1 or TRBD2 (5 bases each). The CDR3 is 13 residues long. The germline V gene has CDR1 MDHEN and CDR2 SYDVKM. V was pared by 7 bases and J by 4 bases, with 13 bases between. DNA of the CDR3: TGTGCCAGCAACTACAAGGGGAGAGAGACCCAGTACTTC. Its translation: CASNYKGRETQYF.

V gene TRBV30 combines with J gene TRBJ2-3, with D possibly matching TRBD1 (5 bases). V lost 2 bases and J 2 bases, leaving 11 bases between the germline ends. Germline V gene lookup returns CDR1 GTSNPN and CDR2 SVGIG (reference sequence). There are 14 residues in the CDR3. Here the CDR3 reads CAWSSTGTTDTQYF. CDR3 DNA: TGTGCCTGGAGTTCAACAGGAACCACAGATACGCAGTATTTT.

This chain joins TRBV10-3 and TRBJ2-7, with D perhaps matching TRBD2 (5 bases). V lost 4 bases to trimming and J lost 5 bases, with 9 bases between them. CDR3 length: 12 amino acids. Germline CDR1 ENHRY, CDR2 SYGVKD. The CDR3 DNA reads as TGTGCCATCAGTGTGCTAGCCGACGAGCAGTACTTC. Its translation is CAISVLADEQYF.

The rearrangement links TRBV6-2 or TRBV6-3 to TRBJ2-3, with D perhaps matching TRBD1 or TRBD2 (6 bases each). Trimming left V 6 bases short and J 4 bases short, with 14 bases between. Germline CDR1 MNHEY, CDR2 SVGEGT. The CDR3 totals 14 residues. CDR3 in DNA: TGTGCCAGCAGCTCTCTCGGGGGCGCAGATACGCAGTATTTT. Translated, it gives CASSSLGGADTQYF.

This clone was picked up one time. This chain joins TRBV27 and TRBJ1-4, with 7 bases that match TRBD1. CDR1 MNHEY and CDR2 SMNVEV come from the germline V gene (reference sequence). This CDR3 contains 17 residues. With V trimmed by 3 bases and J by 0 bases, 7 bases remained unmatched. The CDR3 DNA reads TGTGCCAGCAGTTTTGAAGGGGGCGCGGCAACTAATGAAAAACTGTTTTTT. Its protein product is CASSFEGGAATNEKLFF.

This clone has ten or more counts. The gene calls are TRBV27 and TRBJ1-2; D may be TRBD1 (5 bases). V lost 3 bases to trimming and J lost 4 bases, with 9 bases between them. CDR1 and CDR2 from the germline V gene are MNHEY and SMNVEV (reference sequence). The CDR3 contains 13 residues. This CDR3 is CASSFAGTYGYTF. DNA for the CDR3: TGTGCCAGCAGTTTTGCAGGGACCTATGGCTACACCTTC.

J is TRBJ2-7 and V is TRBV7-9; no clear D. The CDR3 totals 12 residues. Trimming shortened V by 1 base and J by 4 bases, and 5 bases separated the two germline ends. CDR1 is SEHNR, CDR2 FQNEAQ, per germline (reference sequence). The CDR3 reads CASSLGEYEQYF. Written as DNA, the CDR3 is TGTGCCAGCAGCTTAGGGGAATACGAGCAGTACTTC.

This chain joins TRBV18 and TRBJ2-7; D may be TRBD2 (5 bases). V was shortened by 6 bases and J by 0 bases, with 15 bases between the two germline ends. The CDR3 runs 15 residues. Germline assignment: CDR1 KGHSH and CDR2 LQKENI. CDR3 region: CASSNSEGISYEQYF. The CDR3 nucleotides read TGTGCCAGCTCGAATAGCGAGGGAATCTCCTACGAGCAGTACTTC. Supplemented by reference TRBV18 and TRBJ2-7, the full variable domain reads NAGVMQNPRHLVRRRGQEARLRCSPMKGHSHVYWYRQLPEEGLKFMVYLQKENIIDESGMPKERFSAEFPKEGPSILRIQQVVRGDSAAYFCASSNSEGISYEQYFGPGTRLTVT.

V and J are TRBV19 and TRBJ1-3; D may be TRBD1 (5 bases). CDR1 and CDR2 (germline): LNHDA, SQIVND (reference sequence). Trimming took off 7 bases at V and 2 bases at J, with 15 bases between the two ends. The CDR3 runs 15 residues. As DNA, the CDR3 is TGTGCCAGTACCCCGACAGACGGGGCTGGAAACACCATATATTTT. Protein product: CASTPTDGAGNTIYF.

The rearrangement joins TRBV11-1 to TRBJ1-2; D uncertain. With 8 bases removed from V and 8 bases from J, the gap between germline ends came to 15 bases. The CDR3 totals 12 residues. Germline V gives CDR1 SGHAT, CDR2 FQDESV (reference sequence). CDR3 protein: CASGGRGGGYTF. As DNA, the CDR3 is TGTGCCAGCGGCGGCCGAGGAGGGGGCTACACCTTC.

This rearrangement joins TRBV6-5 to TRBJ1-1; D gene uncertain. In germline, CDR1 is MNHEY, CDR2 SVGAGI. CDR3 length equals 14 residues. Trimming stripped 6 bases from V and 0 bases from J, with 11 bases between. Here the CDR3 DNA reads TGTGCCAGCAGGATCTGGGGAATGAACACTGAAGCTTTCTTT. Its translation: CASRIWGMNTEAFF.

As DNA, the CDR3 is TGTGCCAGCAGCCAAGTCTCCGGGGGAATCGGAAACACCATATATTTT. Translated, it gives CASSQVSGGIGNTIYF. The V and J genes are TRBV14 and TRBJ1-3; D might be TRBD1 (5 bases). The V end was cut by 1 base, the J end by 4 bases, with 14 bases between. Germline-derived CDR1 and CDR2 are SGHDN and FVKESK. CDR3 length: 16 amino acids.

This clone came up once. The CDR3 loop reads CASSPRLGGNTEAFF. The CDR3 coding sequence is TGTGCCAGCAGCCCCAGACTTGGTGGGAACACTGAAGCTTTCTTT. V usage is TRBV7-2 and J usage is TRBJ1-1; D is unresolved. The CDR3 length is 15 residues. Germline V gene data show CDR1 as SGHTA and CDR2 as FQGNSA. Trimming removed 5 bases at V and 1 base at J, with 14 bases between.

The chain carries TRBV5-4 and TRBJ2-6; 7 positions agree with TRBD1. From germline, CDR1 is SGHNT and CDR2 YYREEE (reference sequence). With V trimmed by 2 bases and J by 4 bases, 9 bases remained unmatched. The CDR3 is 17 residues long. This CDR3 is CASSLWTGVTGANVLTF. DNA of the CDR3: TGTGCCAGCAGCTTATGGACAGGCGTGACCGGGGCCAACGTCCTGACTTTC. The complete variable domain, with remaining parts taken from reference TRBV5-4 and TRBJ2-6, reads ETGVTQSPTHLIKTRGQQVTLRCSSQSGHNTVSWYQQALGQGPQFIFQYYREEENGRGNFPPRFSGLQFPNYSSELNVNALELDDSALYLCASSLWTGVTGANVLTFGAGSRLTVL.